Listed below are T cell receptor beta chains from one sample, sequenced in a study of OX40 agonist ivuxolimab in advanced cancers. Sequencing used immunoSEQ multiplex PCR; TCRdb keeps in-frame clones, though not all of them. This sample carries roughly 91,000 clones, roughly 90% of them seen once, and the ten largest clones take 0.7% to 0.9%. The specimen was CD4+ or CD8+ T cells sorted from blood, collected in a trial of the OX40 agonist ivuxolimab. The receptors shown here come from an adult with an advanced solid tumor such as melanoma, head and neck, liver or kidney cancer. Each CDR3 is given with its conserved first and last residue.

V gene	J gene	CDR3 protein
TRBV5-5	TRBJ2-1	CASSLAGRNEQFF
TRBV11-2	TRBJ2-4	CASSLSTFQYF
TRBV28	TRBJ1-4	CASSLMAAKNEKLFF
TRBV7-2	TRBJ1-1	CASSPGLRGRGTEAFF
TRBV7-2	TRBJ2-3	CASSLRTLATDTQYF
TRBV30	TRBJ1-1	CGGNRNTEAFF
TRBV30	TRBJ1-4	CAWSGNEKLFF
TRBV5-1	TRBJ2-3	CASSLGTSPDTDTQYF
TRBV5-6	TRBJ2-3	CASSFSSADTQYF
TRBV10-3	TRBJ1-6	CAISEGNSPLHF
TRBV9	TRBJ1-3	CASSPYGISGNTIYF
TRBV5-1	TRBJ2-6	CASSFQPEGANVLTF
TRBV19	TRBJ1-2	CAQGGHYGYTF
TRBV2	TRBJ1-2	CASSESRVAGYTF
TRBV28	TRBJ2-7	CASSPRQGSYEQYF
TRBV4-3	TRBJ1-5	CASSQSRNGNQPQHF
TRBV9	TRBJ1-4	CASSVANTGEKLFF
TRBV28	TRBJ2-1	CAGGDRNNEQFF
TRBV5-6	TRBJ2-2	CASSSIIQGANTGELFF
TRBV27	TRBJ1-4	CASNLRGRTNEKLFF
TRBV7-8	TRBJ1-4	CASSPRLPGASKEKLFF
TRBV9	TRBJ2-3	CASSVATGLAGGLDTQYF
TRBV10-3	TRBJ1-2	CAIRGGPGTANYGYTF
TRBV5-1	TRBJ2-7	CASSLVSGDSYEQYF
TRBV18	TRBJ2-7	CASSPDYEQYF
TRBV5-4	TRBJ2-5	CASSFQEGKTQYF
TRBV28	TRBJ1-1	CAISGTISEAFF
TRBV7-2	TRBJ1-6	CASSPMGSRTNSPLHF
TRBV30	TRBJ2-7	CAWSDDAEQYF
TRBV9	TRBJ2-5	CASSFSRFWGVETQYF